Detailed here is one TCR beta chain. What this receptor recognizes is not known. No clone much larger than this one lies a single base away; base qualities are absent. This sample was taken from a study of radiotherapy plus CTLA-4 blockade in lung cancer (dated by TCRdb to the late 2010s). About the full investigation: Among enrolled patients, around 18% had an objective response and 31% reached disease control. Study-wide conclusions, independent of this receptor: TCR clones derived from tumors expanded in peripheral blood after treatment with radiotherapy and ipilimumab. The strongest predictors of response, as reported, were early dynamic changes in blood T cell clones along with a rise in serum interferon-beta after radiation.

CDR1 MNHNS and CDR2 SASEGT were looked up in the germline V gene. V and J are trimmed by 10 bases and 8 bases, and the gene matches miss 17 bases of the junction. The CDR3 contains 15 residues, cysteine and phenylalanine counted. CDR3 DNA is the only sequence kept; it has 45 bases, read in frame from the first base. The library was built by means of the immunoSEQ multiplex PCR assay. Held by TCRdb, this immuneACCESS table contains in-frame sequences only and omits some clones. Under half of the omission traces to an unresolved V gene where checked; the cause of the rest is unknown. The sample table records 25,000 to 35,000 clones; less than 85% of these occur just once. Approximately 8.3% of the sample is held by the ten biggest clonotypes. In this study, focal radiation therapy paired with CTLA-4 blockade (ipilimumab) was tested in patients who had chemo-refractory metastatic non-small-cell lung cancer.

The sequencing here drew on peripheral blood, taken from a patient treated with radiotherapy plus ipilimumab. The sequence links TRBV6-1 to TRBJ2-1, and 7 bases in between align with TRBD2. The source of this sequence is a human donor with non-small cell lung cancer who had stable disease on radiotherapy plus ipilimumab. Here the CDR3 is given as CATDPRLAGRDEQFF. The DNA sequence follows: TGTGCCACCGACCCACGGTTGGCGGGGAGGGATGAGCAGTTCTTC.